The clone carrying this T cell receptor beta chain was counted a few times. This sample is part of a study of STAT5B mutations in CD4+ large granular lymphocyte leukemia. The assay was immunoSEQ multiplex PCR, and TCRdb's table has in-frame clones only and misses some. The table lists around 47,000 clones, roughly four fifths of them singletons. Trimming removed 0 bases from V and 3 bases from J, with 6 bases in between. The germline gives CDR1 KGHSH, CDR2 LQKENI. This CDR3 is 14 amino acids long. V is TRBV18 and J is TRBJ1-5; the D is unclear. Input material: CD4+ T cells from blood buffy coats. The source is a human donor in good health. The CDR3 region is CASSPPGPNQPQHF. The CDR3 nucleotides are TGTGCCAGCTCACCACCAGGACCCAATCAGCCCCAGCATTTT.